Presented here are 6 T cell receptor beta chains from one specimen sequenced in a study of neurological immune-mediated disorders. Using its own MiXCR run on the 5' RACE reads, TCRdb lists one record per CDR3 protein. The repertoire consists of about 60,000 distinct CDR3 sequences, with around 3.8% occurring once and the leading ten covering around 2.2%. The sequenced sample was PBMCs. The source of these receptors is a woman in her forties or fifties with multiple sclerosis.

This clonotype has a count of ten or more. This chain uses TRBV10-3 with TRBJ1-1; the D is unclear. Germline lookup yields CDR1 ENHRY and CDR2 SYGVKD. This CDR3 spans 14 amino acids. V gave up 2 bases and J gave up 4 bases, with 11 bases separating them. The CDR3: CAISEGDRLTEAFF. CDR3 nucleotides: TGTGCCATCAGTGAGGGGGATAGGCTCACTGAAGCTTTCTTT.

This clonotype appeared many times. The chain carries TRBV15 and TRBJ2-5; D call uncertain. Trimming removed 3 bases from V and 4 bases from J, with 6 bases in between. This CDR3 has 12 amino acids. Per the germline V gene, CDR1 is LNHNV and CDR2 is YYDKDF (reference sequence). Written as DNA, the CDR3 is TGTGCCACCAGCAGGAGAGGAGAGACCCAGTACTTC. Its translation: CATSRRGETQYF.

This clonotype was seen only a few times. The V gene is TRBV6-6, the J gene TRBJ2-3; 7 nucleotides line up with TRBD2. Germline CDR1 and CDR2: MNHNY and SVGAGI (reference sequence). This CDR3 comprises 12 residues. Trimming took 5 bases from V and 6 from J; bases not matched to a gene: 2. DNA of the CDR3: TGTGCCAGCAGTCCTAGCGGTGATACGCAGTATTTT. Residues: CASSPSGDTQYF.

V gene TRBV19 combines with J gene TRBJ1-5, with a tentative D call TRBD1 (6 bases). Germline CDR1 and CDR2: LNHDA and SQIVND (reference sequence). V lost 10 bases and J 7 bases, leaving 14 bases between the germline ends. The CDR3 is 12 amino acids. CDR3 loop: CATLKGGQPQHF. Here the CDR3 DNA reads TGTGCCACCCTAAAGGGGGGACAGCCCCAGCATTTT.

In this sample, this clonotype turned up many times. V and J are TRBV7-2 and TRBJ2-2; D is uncertain. The CDR3 loop spans 13 amino acids. With 7 bases removed from V and 7 bases from J, the gap between germline ends came to 13 bases. CDR1 is SGHTA, CDR2 FQGNSA, per germline. The CDR3: CASTGSLGGELFF. CDR3 sequence (DNA): TGTGCCAGCACCGGGTCCTTGGGCGGGGAGCTGTTTTTT.

This clonotype is medium-sized within its sample. The chain uses TRBV7-9 and TRBJ1-1; D not resolved. V lost 4 bases, J lost 6 bases, and 15 bases lay in between. This CDR3 spans 14 amino acids. CDR1 is SEHNR and CDR2 is FQNEAQ in the germline V gene (reference sequence). CDR3 loop: CASSSEGLGAEAFF. CDR3 DNA sequence: TGTGCCAGCAGCTCGGAGGGATTGGGCGCTGAAGCTTTCTTT.